This T cell receptor (beta chain) was recovered during a study of shared clonotypes between healthy human individuals. Study-wide results and caveats: Shared across several donors were roughly 4.7% of the naive CD4 clonotypes.

The CDR3 contains 15 residues. Germline CDR1 is SEHNR and CDR2 is FQNEAQ (reference sequence). V lost 5 bases and J 1 base, leaving 14 bases between the germline ends. CD45RO-negative, CCR7-positively selected cells formed the naive CD8 fraction, excluding terminally differentiated effector memory CD45RA+ cells. To note about this clone: Its specificity is not known.

This was a deep-level run. Sequenced by immunoSEQ multiplex PCR; TCRdb stores in-frame clones only, minus some. The sample records approximately 740,000 clones, roughly 92% being singletons. The TCR was taken from a man between 25 and 39 years old in good health. The sequencing input was naive CD8+ T cells sorted from blood. The chain employs TRBV7-9 and TRBJ1-1; D not certain. CDR3 protein: CASSHGSARNTEAFF. CDR3 nucleotide sequence: TGTGCCAGCAGCCATGGGTCGGCCAGGAACACTGAAGCTTTCTTT.